The clone carrying this TCR beta chain was observed a single time. Here immunoSEQ multiplex PCR was the method, and the copy in TCRdb shows in-frame clones only, minus some. The sample shows about 99,000 clones, around 90% of them seen only once. This record belongs to a study of T cell responses to AZD1222 COVID-19 vaccine. Germline CDR1 is MGHDK and CDR2 is SYGVNS. Trimming shortened V by 7 bases and J by 4 bases, and 11 bases separated the two germline ends. CDR3 size: 13 residues. The rearrangement links TRBV25-1 to TRBJ1-3; D possibly corresponds to TRBD1 (5 bases). This clonotype was sampled from an adult in good health. The starting material was peripheral blood, obtained on day 0 of AZD1222 vaccination. CDR3 nucleotide sequence: TGTGCCAGCATCGGCAGGGCCGGAAACACCATATATTTT. Protein sequence: CASIGRAGNTIYF. The variable domain in full, completed from reference TRBV25-1 and TRBJ1-3, reads EADIYQTPRYLVIGTGKKITLECSQTMGHDKMYWYQQDPGMELHLIHYSYGVNSTEKGDLSSESTVSRIRTEHFPLTLESARPSHTSQYLCASIGRAGNTIYFGEGSWLTVV.